These 24 T cell receptor beta chains were all obtained from the same sample, sequenced in a study of CD8+ T cells in alopecia areata. Extracted from the samples, RNA was reverse transcribed into cDNA to serve as the sequencing template. Profiled with immunoSEQ multiplex PCR; TCRdb holds only in-frame clones, not every one. Of 90,000 to 150,000 clones listed, under 40% are singletons. The sequencing input was CD4+ T cells sorted from blood. The receptor set was obtained from a human donor with alopecia areata.

V is TRBV28 and J is TRBJ1-2; D ambiguous. From germline, CDR1 is MDHEN and CDR2 SYDVKM. This CDR3 has 14 amino acids. V was shortened by 4 bases and J by 4 bases, with 13 bases between the two germline ends. The CDR3: CASSSLGPIYGYTF. CDR3 in DNA: TGTGCCAGCAGTTCCCTAGGACCAATCTATGGCTACACCTTC.

The rearrangement joins TRBV9 to TRBJ2-3, with D perhaps matching TRBD1 (5 bases). Trimming shortened V by 7 bases and J by 2 bases, and 11 bases separated the two germline ends. The length of the CDR3 is 13 residues. The germline V gene encodes CDR1 SGDLS and CDR2 YYNGEE. The CDR3 spells CASGVGATDTQYF. DNA for the CDR3: TGTGCCAGCGGGGTAGGGGCCACAGATACGCAGTATTTT.

This clone was recorded a few times. The chain uses TRBV29-1 and TRBJ1-2, with 7 bases identical to TRBD1. V shed 6 bases and J 4 bases; nucleotides not matched to a gene: 8. The CDR3 totals 13 residues. CDR1 SQVTM and CDR2 ANQGSEA come from the germline V gene. CDR3 sequence (DNA): TGCAGCGTGGGGGAAGGACAGGCCTATGGCTACACCTTC. As protein: CSVGEGQAYGYTF.

V gene TRBV2 combines with J gene TRBJ2-1, with TRBD1 matching over 9 bases. Losses at the gene ends were 3 bases for V and 3 bases for J; bases not matched to a gene: 15. There are 19 residues in the CDR3. Germline lookup yields CDR1 SNHLY and CDR2 FYNNEI. The CDR3 here is CASSESGTGRPPFYNEQFF. The CDR3 nucleotides read TGTGCCAGCAGTGAGTCCGGGACAGGGCGGCCACCTTTCTACAATGAGCAGTTCTTC. Filled out from reference TRBV2 and TRBJ2-1, the complete variable domain reads EPEVTQTPSHQVTQMGQEVILRCVPISNHLYFYWYRQILGQKVEFLVSFYNNEISEKSEIFDDQFSVERPDGSNFTLKIRSTKLEDSAMYFCASSESGTGRPPFYNEQFFGPGTRLTVL.

This chain joins TRBV29-1 and TRBJ2-7; D uncertain. The CDR3 loop spans 13 amino acids. Trimming left V 4 bases short and J 6 bases short, with 16 bases between. From germline, CDR1 is SQVTM and CDR2 ANQGSEA. The CDR3 protein is CSVVRAIGSEQYF. The CDR3 nucleotides are TGCAGCGTTGTTCGGGCGATAGGATCCGAGCAGTACTTC.

The chain has TRBV7-2 and TRBJ1-6, with TRBD1 as a possible D gene (6 bases). Per the germline V gene, CDR1 is SGHTA and CDR2 is FQGNSA. CDR3 length equals 16 residues. V lost 1 base, J lost 7 bases, and 14 bases lay in between. In nucleotides, the CDR3 is TGTGCCAGCAGCTTAGAGTCAGGGGTCAAAAATTCACCCCTCCACTTT. Its translation: CASSLESGVKNSPLHF.

The rearrangement uses TRBV5-6 and TRBJ1-1; D unresolved. In germline, CDR1 is SGHDT, CDR2 YYEEEE. Trimming removed 7 bases from V and 4 bases from J, with 14 bases in between. CDR3 length: 13 amino acids. The CDR3 DNA reads as TGTGCCAGCTCTAGGGCTCCCGGCACTGAAGCTTTCTTT. This codes for CASSRAPGTEAFF.

The chain has TRBV29-1 and TRBJ1-1; a weak D match, TRBD1 (6 bases). Germline lookup yields CDR1 SQVTM and CDR2 ANQGSEA. The CDR3 consists of 13 residues. V lost 5 bases and J lost 1, with 11 bases in between. For the CDR3, the DNA is TGCAGCGTTCGGTCACAGGGGAACACTGAAGCTTTCTTT. Amino acid sequence: CSVRSQGNTEAFF.

The table lists this clone with a few counts. An end of the junction differs from the germline gene, which may be a read error. This chain links TRBV4-1 with TRBJ2-1; D gene unclear. Germline CDR1 and CDR2: MGHRA and YSYEKL. The CDR3 is 13 residues long. The CDR3 spells CASSQAPKDEQFF. CDR3 coding DNA: TGCGCCAGCAGTCAAGCTCCGAAGGATGAGCAGTTCTTC.

The rearrangement links TRBV4-2 to TRBJ1-5; unclear D gene. Germline CDR1 reads LGHNA; CDR2 reads YNFKEQ. V lost 5 bases to trimming and J lost 0 bases, with 11 bases between them. The CDR3 consists of 15 residues. CDR3 protein: CASSLASGSNQPQHF. The CDR3 coding sequence is TGTGCCAGCAGCTTAGCTTCAGGTAGCAATCAGCCCCAGCATTTT.

The CDR3 spells CASSSTGRSEKLFF. The CDR3 nucleotides read TGTGCCAGCAGTTCGACAGGGCGGAGTGAAAAACTGTTTTTT. The V and J genes are TRBV6-6 and TRBJ1-4; 7 nucleotides align to TRBD1. Germline CDR1 and CDR2: MNHNY and SVGAGI (reference sequence). Germline trimming cut 4 bases from V and 7 bases from J; bases unmatched to any gene: 6. The CDR3 extends over 14 amino acids.

The chain joins TRBV15 to TRBJ2-7; 9 nucleotides align to TRBD1. This CDR3 is 15 amino acids long. The J segment lost 4 bases and the V segment lost 0 bases, leaving 4 bases of the junction unmatched. Germline values: CDR1 LNHNV, CDR2 YYDKDF (reference sequence). This CDR3 reads CATSRDTDRGYEQYF. CDR3 DNA sequence: TGTGCCACCAGCAGAGACACGGACAGGGGATACGAGCAGTACTTC.

The chain links TRBV5-1 to TRBJ1-1; D remains unclear. Germline V gives CDR1 SGHRS, CDR2 YFSETQ. Trimming left V 1 base short and J 1 base short, with 5 bases between. The CDR3 contains 13 residues. This CDR3 reads CASSLLTNTEAFF. Here the CDR3 DNA reads TGCGCCAGCAGCTTGTTAACGAACACTGAAGCTTTCTTT. Looking up the rest from reference TRBV5-1 and TRBJ1-1 gives the full variable domain: KAGVTQTPRYLIKTRGQQVTLSCSPISGHRSVSWYQQTPGQGLQFLFEYFSETQRNKGNFPGRFSGRQFSNSRSEMNVSTLELGDSALYLCASSLLTNTEAFFGQGTRLTVV.

The chain is built from TRBV7-2 and TRBJ2-1; no firm D call. CDR3 size: 12 residues. Germline CDR1 and CDR2: SGHTA and FQGNSA. Trimming took off 5 bases at V and 6 bases at J, with 8 bases between the two ends. This CDR3 reads CASSTRGNEQFF. CDR3 coding DNA: TGTGCCAGCAGCACCCGCGGCAATGAGCAGTTCTTC.

This clone was observed a handful of times. The gene calls are TRBV7-2 and TRBJ2-7; D perhaps matches TRBD1 (6 bases). Germline V gene data show CDR1 as SGHTA and CDR2 as FQGNSA. V lost 7 bases and J lost 0, with 16 bases in between. The CDR3 covers 15 residues. The CDR3 loop is CASTLMGASSYEQYF. CDR3 sequence (DNA): TGTGCCAGCACCTTGATGGGGGCCAGCTCCTACGAGCAGTACTTC.

The chain joins TRBV30 to TRBJ2-5, with D possibly being TRBD2 (7 bases). In germline, CDR1 is GTSNPN, CDR2 SVGIG (reference sequence). V was shortened by 5 bases and J by 4 bases, with 11 bases between the two germline ends. The CDR3 loop spans 12 amino acids. CDR3 sequence: CAWGGGAETQYF. In DNA, the CDR3 is TGTGCCTGGGGTGGGGGGGCAGAGACCCAGTACTTC.

The V and J genes are TRBV5-1 and TRBJ2-7; D may match TRBD1 or TRBD2 (6 bases each). Trimming removed 3 bases at V and 5 bases at J, with 18 bases between. CDR3 length: 15 amino acids. The germline V gene encodes CDR1 SGHRS and CDR2 YFSETQ. The CDR3 DNA reads as TGCGCCAGCAGCTCGGGGGCTAAGGGTCTTCACGAGCAGTACTTC. Translation: CASSSGAKGLHEQYF.

This clone was seen more than once but under ten times. Here the CDR3 DNA reads TGTGCCAGCAGTGAAGACAGTGAGGCTGAAGCTTTCTTT. Residues: CASSEDSEAEAFF. The chain employs TRBV6-4 and TRBJ1-1, with a weak D call TRBD1 (5 bases). V gave up 3 bases and J gave up 6 bases, with 11 bases separating them. The germline V gene encodes CDR1 MRHNA and CDR2 SNTAGT. CDR3 length: 13 amino acids.

The sample holds a few counts of this clone. The gene calls are TRBV29-1 and TRBJ1-1; TRBD1 agrees at 12 bases. V lost 7 bases and J lost 3; bases outside the gene matches: 6. The CDR3 is made up of 14 amino acids. Germline V gene sequence: CDR1 SQVTM, CDR2 ANQGSEA. CDR3 nucleotide sequence: TGCAGCGGTGGGACAGGGGGCGCGTACACTGAAGCTTTCTTT. Encoded protein: CSGGTGGAYTEAFF. Combining the CDR3 with reference TRBV29-1 and TRBJ1-1 gives the whole variable domain SAVISQKPSRDICQRGTSLTIQCQVDSQVTMMFWYRQQPGQSLTLIATANQGSEATYESGFVIDKFPISRPNLTFSTLTVSNMSPEDSSIYLCSGGTGGAYTEAFFGQGTRLTVV.

This clone was observed a handful of times. The chain couples TRBV29-1 to TRBJ2-3, with 11 bases fitting TRBD2. Looked up from germline, CDR1 is SQVTM and CDR2 is ANQGSEA. Unmatched junction bases numbered 4, after V lost 7 bases and J lost 1 base. The CDR3 totals 14 residues. The CDR3 DNA reads TGCAGCGCCGGGACTAGCGGACGCACAGATACGCAGTATTTT. Protein sequence: CSAGTSGRTDTQYF.

V usage is TRBV2 and J usage is TRBJ2-6; D not resolved. In germline, CDR1 is SNHLY, CDR2 FYNNEI. This CDR3 region has 15 residues. V was shortened by 6 bases and J by 2 bases, with 11 bases between the two germline ends. CDR3 bases: TGTGCCAGCAGGAGCTTCCGGACTGGGGCCAACGTCCTGACTTTC. Its translation is CASRSFRTGANVLTF.

This clone turned up a few times. V and J are TRBV7-2 and TRBJ1-2; D might be TRBD1 (5 bases). This CDR3 spans 16 amino acids. Trimming left V 2 bases short and J 7 bases short, with 20 bases between. From germline, CDR1 is SGHTA and CDR2 FQGNSA. CDR3 sequence (DNA): TGTGCCAGCAGCTTAATATTAGTGGGACCAAAGGGTGGCTACACCTTC. Amino acids: CASSLILVGPKGGYTF.

The chain links TRBV5-1 to TRBJ2-5; 12 positions agree with TRBD2. The CDR3 has 18 residues. Trimming at V came to 0 bases and at J to 5 bases, leaving 11 bases not matched to a gene. Germline CDR1 reads SGHRS; CDR2 reads YFSETQ. The CDR3 here is CASSLGLPSGRAGETQYF. The DNA of the CDR3 is TGCGCCAGCAGCTTGGGGCTCCCTAGCGGGAGGGCCGGGGAGACCCAGTACTTC. The full variable domain, in which reference TRBV5-1 and TRBJ2-5 provide the parts outside the CDR3, is KAGVTQTPRYLIKTRGQQVTLSCSPISGHRSVSWYQQTPGQGLQFLFEYFSETQRNKGNFPGRFSGRQFSNSRSEMNVSTLELGDSALYLCASSLGLPSGRAGETQYFGPGTRLLVL.

This clone was found a few times. The rearrangement links TRBV28 to TRBJ2-7; D is possibly TRBD2 (7 bases). The V and J ends lost 2 bases and 4 bases respectively, with 18 bases between them. CDR1 and CDR2 from the germline V gene are MDHEN and SYDVKM. The CDR3 has 16 amino acids. CDR3 protein: CASSLEVGGARYEQYF. CDR3 nucleotides: TGTGCCAGCAGTTTAGAAGTTGGGGGGGCGAGGTACGAGCAGTACTTC.